These 7 T cell receptor beta chains came from one sample sequenced in a study of cytomegalovirus exposure and HLA in healthy donors. The PCR employed 60 Vbeta primers together with 13 Jbeta primers. Method: immunoSEQ multiplex PCR; TCRdb's copy keeps in-frame clones and lacks some. The repertoire holds 80,000 to 95,000 clones, approximately 71% seen once, with more than 15% in the top ten. Sequenced material: PBMCs. The receptors originated from a woman in her late teens or twenties in good health and CMV-seropositive.

The V and J genes are TRBV2 and TRBJ2-1, with D perhaps TRBD1 (6 bases). The V gene's germline CDR1 is SNHLY and CDR2 FYNNEI. CDR3 length: 14 residues. The V and J ends lost 8 bases and 9 bases respectively, with 20 bases between them. The CDR3 DNA follows: TGTGCCAGCGCAGGGGACGGTAATAGGGGTGAGCAGTTCTTC. Protein: CASAGDGNRGEQFF.

The chain carries TRBV7-2 and TRBJ1-2; D remains ambiguous. The CDR3 loop spans 13 amino acids. The germline V gene has CDR1 SGHTA and CDR2 FQGNSA. V lost 1 base to trimming and J lost 4 bases, with 7 bases between them. The CDR3: CASSLEPSYGYTF. CDR3 sequence (DNA): TGTGCCAGCAGCTTAGAACCGAGCTATGGCTACACCTTC. Full variable domain (outside the CDR3, taken from reference TRBV7-2 and TRBJ1-2): GAGVSQSPSNKVTEKGKDVELRCDPISGHTALYWYRQSLGQGLEFLIYFQGNSAPDKSGLPSDRFSAERTGGSVSTLTIQRTQQEDSAVYLCASSLEPSYGYTFGSGTRLTVV.

V is TRBV2 and J is TRBJ1-2; 7 bases map to TRBD1. Germline V CDR1 and CDR2: SNHLY, FYNNEI. The CDR3 has 16 residues. The V gene end was trimmed by 8 bases and the J gene end by 2 bases; junction bases not matched to a gene: 14. CDR3 in amino acids: CASSNWDRISNYGYTF. The CDR3 nucleotides read TGTGCCAGCTCTAACTGGGACAGAATATCGAACTATGGCTACACCTTC. The full variable domain, completed using reference TRBV2 and TRBJ1-2, is EPEVTQTPSHQVTQMGQEVILRCVPISNHLYFYWYRQILGQKVEFLVSFYNNEISEKSEIFDDQFSVERPDGSNFTLKIRSTKLEDSAMYFCASSNWDRISNYGYTFGSGTRLTVV.

This clone was found a few times. The chain carries TRBV19 and TRBJ1-1; tentative D call: TRBD1 (5 bases). Trimming removed 0 bases at V and 0 bases at J, with 8 bases between. This CDR3 is built from 15 residues. The germline gives CDR1 LNHDA, CDR2 SQIVND (reference sequence). Here the CDR3 DNA reads TGTGCCAGTAGTATAGATACCAGGGTGAACACTGAAGCTTTCTTT. Translating gives CASSIDTRVNTEAFF.

This clone appeared once. The chain uses TRBV11-3 and TRBJ2-7; TRBD1 matches at 9 bases. This CDR3 has 12 amino acids. Germline CDR1 and CDR2: SGHNT and YENEEA. J lost 5 bases, V lost 8 bases, and 4 bases had no gene match. The CDR3 is CASGQGMDEQYF. CDR3 DNA: TGTGCCAGCGGACAGGGGATGGACGAGCAGTACTTC.

The gene calls are TRBV6-5 and TRBJ2-5; TRBD1 aligns across 8 bases. This CDR3 is built from 15 residues. V lost 4 bases, J lost 4 bases, and 8 bases stayed unmatched. Germline V gene lookup returns CDR1 MNHEY and CDR2 SVGAGI. CDR3 DNA sequence: TGTGCCAGCAGTTCACCTACAGGGGGACGAGAGACCCAGTACTTC. Its translation: CASSSPTGGRETQYF.

The V and J genes are TRBV19 and TRBJ1-1; D ambiguous. This CDR3 is built from 13 residues. Germline CDR1 is LNHDA and CDR2 is SQIVND (reference sequence). V was pared by 7 bases and J by 5 bases, with 14 bases between. The CDR3 is CASTAGVLTEAFF. In nucleotides, the CDR3 is TGTGCCAGTACCGCCGGGGTTCTTACTGAAGCTTTCTTT.